The 15 T cell receptor beta chains below all came from one sample that was sequenced in a study of CXCR3-negative and CXCR3-positive naive CD8 T cells. The libraries of TRB cDNA were constructed through 5' RACE using UMI labels. Following a re-call of the 5' RACE reads, TCRdb has one entry per CDR3 protein and lacks DNA. The table counts about 150,000 distinct CDR3 sequences; 0.25% to 0.3% lies in the top ten. Study observations and caveats: Greater hydrophobicity was found in TRB CDR3s of CXCR3-positive naive cells than of CXCR3-negative naive cells.

Which antigens these TCRs recognize remains unknown. The material sequenced was naive CXCR3+ CD8+ T cells from blood. Subset defined: CD45RO-CCR7+CD27+CD95- naive CD8+ T cells expressing CXCR3 (TNR3+). The receptor source for this set is a human donor in good health. Some clones in this sample may be carry-over from other donors' samples.

The V and J genes are TRBV5-6 and TRBJ2-1; checking the TCRdb D call of TRBD1 is not possible without DNA. The CDR3 loop spans 15 amino acids. CDR1 is SGHDT and CDR2 is YYEEEE in the germline V gene. CDR3 residues: CASSSYWGGYNEQFF.

The chain recombines TRBV30 with TRBJ1-1; no DNA is available, so the TRBD1 call from TCRdb remains unchecked. This CDR3 spans 13 amino acids. Germline V gene lookup returns CDR1 GTSNPN and CDR2 SVGIG (reference sequence). The CDR3 loop reads CAWSLIEGTEAFF.

J is TRBJ2-1 and V is TRBV24-1; TCRdb outputs TRBD1, but without DNA this stays unchecked. CDR1 is KGHDR and CDR2 is SFDVKD in the germline V gene. The CDR3 extends over 16 amino acids. This CDR3 is CATSDAQGMDFDEQFF.

This chain uses TRBV6-5 with TRBJ2-7; the D call from TCRdb, TRBD1, cannot be confirmed without DNA. Germline V gives CDR1 MNHEY, CDR2 SVGAGI. CDR3 size: 13 residues. The CDR3 is CASRVGGGYEQYF.

V is TRBV2 and J is TRBJ2-1. Germline V gene lookup returns CDR1 SNHLY and CDR2 FYNNEI. This CDR3 comprises 14 residues. The CDR3: CASSEFGLGNEQFF. Full variable domain (outside the CDR3, taken from reference TRBV2 and TRBJ2-1): EPEVTQTPSHQVTQMGQEVILRCVPISNHLYFYWYRQILGQKVEFLVSFYNNEISEKSEIFDDQFSVERPDGSNFTLKIRSTKLEDSAMYFCASSEFGLGNEQFFGPGTRLTVL.

The chain carries TRBV4-2 and TRBJ1-1; TCRdb names TRBD1, which stays unverified in the absence of DNA. CDR3 size: 15 residues. The germline gives CDR1 LGHNA, CDR2 YNFKEQ. Here the CDR3 reads CASSPEAQGRTEAFF.

The chain recombines TRBV12-3 or TRBV12-4 with TRBJ1-1; TCRdb gives TRBD1 as the D gene, but with no DNA this cannot be confirmed. This CDR3 comprises 13 residues. Here the CDR3 reads CAIEQGLNTEAFF.

The chain carries TRBV15 and TRBJ2-3; checking the TCRdb D call of TRBD2 is not possible without DNA. This CDR3 region has 16 residues. Germline values: CDR1 LNHNV, CDR2 YYDKDF (reference sequence). This chain's CDR3 is CATSRGAGGLTDTQYF.

The CDR3 protein is CASSYEIQGAKMDTQYF. The chain employs TRBV6-2 or TRBV6-3 and TRBJ2-3; no DNA is available, so the TRBD1 call from TCRdb remains unchecked. The CDR3 has 17 residues. CDR1 is MNHEY and CDR2 is SVGEGT in the germline V gene.

The gene calls are TRBV20-1 and TRBJ2-4; TCRdb calls TRBD1, which cannot be checked without DNA. This CDR3 comprises 13 residues. From germline, CDR1 is DFQATT and CDR2 SNEGSKA (reference sequence). This CDR3 reads CSALVGPQNIQHF.

The chain uses TRBV7-8 and TRBJ2-2; the D gene TCRdb calls, TRBD1, cannot be checked with no DNA. The length of the CDR3 is 16 residues. The germline gives CDR1 SGHVS, CDR2 FQNEAQ. The CDR3 sequence: CASSLSGTANTGELFF.

This chain joins TRBV5-1 and TRBJ1-1; TCRdb's D call, TRBD1, is unchecked because there is no DNA. CDR3 length equals 14 residues. The germline CDR1 and CDR2 sequences are SGHRS and YFSETQ. The CDR3 sequence: CASSLYGGNTEAFF.

The genes are TRBV29-1 and TRBJ2-7; TCRdb gives TRBD1 as the D gene, but with no DNA this cannot be confirmed. The V gene's germline CDR1 is SQVTM and CDR2 ANQGSEA. The CDR3 consists of 15 residues. CDR3 protein: CSARPGDRESYEQYF.

The CDR3 sequence is CASSPTSHEQFF. V and J are TRBV12-3 or TRBV12-4 and TRBJ2-1. The CDR3 extends over 12 amino acids.

The chain links TRBV13 to TRBJ2-7; the D gene TCRdb calls, TRBD2, cannot be checked with no DNA. The CDR3 is 13 residues long. Germline lookup yields CDR1 PRHDT and CDR2 FYEKMQ (reference sequence). CDR3 amino acids: CASSLPPDYEQYF.